A selection of T cell receptor beta chains follows, all from one sample in a study of shared clonotypes between healthy human individuals. Produced via immunoSEQ multiplex PCR; TCRdb's table is partial and in-frame only. The repertoire holds over a million clones, with approximately 98.5% as singletons. Material: naive CD4+ T cells sorted from blood. The receptors come from a man in his thirties or forties in good health. The CDR3 runs from the conserved cysteine through the conserved F or W. Fields, in order: D gene, J gene, clone size, V gene, CDR3 DNA, CDR3 protein. D genes are given only for firm matches. Clone sizes are given selectively: once, few, many, or a class where the clone is expanded.

d_call: .
j_call: TRBJ1-1
clone_size: .
v_call: TRBV7-2
cdr3_nt: TGTGCCAGCAGCTTACGGTCTGAGAACACTGAAGCTTTCTTT
cdr3_aa: CASSLRSENTEAFF

d_call: TRBD1
j_call: TRBJ1-3
clone_size: .
v_call: TRBV2
cdr3_nt: TGTGCCAGCAGGGAGGGACAGGGTTTAAACACCATATATTTT
cdr3_aa: CASREGQGLNTIYF

d_call: TRBD1
j_call: TRBJ1-5
clone_size: .
v_call: TRBV2
cdr3_nt: TGTGCCAGCAGCTCAACCCGGGACAGCAATTTTCATAGCAATCAGCCCCAGCATTTT
cdr3_aa: CASSSTRDSNFHSNQPQHF

d_call: .
j_call: TRBJ2-1
clone_size: .
v_call: TRBV15
cdr3_nt: TGTGCCACCAGCAGAGAGGAAGGTAGCGCCCACAATGAGCAGTTCTTC
cdr3_aa: CATSREEGSAHNEQFF

d_call: .
j_call: TRBJ1-4
clone_size: .
v_call: TRBV29-1
cdr3_nt: TGCAGCGTTGGAGGACCGAGTTTAAATGAAAAACTGTTTTTT
cdr3_aa: CSVGGPSLNEKLFF

d_call: .
j_call: TRBJ2-5
clone_size: .
v_call: TRBV7-9
cdr3_nt: TGTGCCAGTAGGCCAATCGGGGAGACCCAGTACTTC
cdr3_aa: CASRPIGETQYF

d_call: TRBD1
j_call: TRBJ1-1
clone_size: .
v_call: TRBV5-4
cdr3_nt: TGTGCCAGCAGCTTGCCCCGAGGACAGGGCGCGGGTACTGAAGCTTTCTTT
cdr3_aa: CASSLPRGQGAGTEAFF

d_call: .
j_call: TRBJ2-7
clone_size: .
v_call: TRBV9
cdr3_nt: TGTGCCAGCAGCGTAGGAACAGGGAGCTCCTACGAGCAGTACTTC
cdr3_aa: CASSVGTGSSYEQYF

d_call: .
j_call: TRBJ2-2
clone_size: .
v_call: TRBV5-1
cdr3_nt: TGCGCCAGCAGCTATAGGGGGACCAACACCGGGGAGCTGTTTTTT
cdr3_aa: CASSYRGTNTGELFF

d_call: TRBD2
j_call: TRBJ2-1
clone_size: .
v_call: TRBV18
cdr3_nt: TGTGCCAGCTCACCACGTCGTCTAGCGGATGCCAATGAGCAGTTCTTC
cdr3_aa: CASSPRRLADANEQFF

d_call: .
j_call: TRBJ1-1
clone_size: .
v_call: TRBV5-1
cdr3_nt: TGCGCCAGCAGCTTGGCCGGCCGTACTGAAGCTTTCTTT
cdr3_aa: CASSLAGRTEAFF

d_call: TRBD1
j_call: TRBJ2-7
clone_size: .
v_call: TRBV6-5
cdr3_nt: TGTGCCAGCAGCTGGAGGGACAGGGGTAGCGAGCAGTACTTC
cdr3_aa: CASSWRDRGSEQYF

d_call: .
j_call: TRBJ2-7
clone_size: .
v_call: TRBV19
cdr3_nt: TGTGCCAGTAGCGACACGGGGGCTTACGAGCAGTACTTC
cdr3_aa: CASSDTGAYEQYF

d_call: TRBD1
j_call: TRBJ1-5
clone_size: .
v_call: TRBV6-6
cdr3_nt: TGTGCCAGCAGCCTCGGACAGGGCAATCAGCCCCAGCATTTT
cdr3_aa: CASSLGQGNQPQHF

d_call: .
j_call: TRBJ1-3
clone_size: .
v_call: TRBV9
cdr3_nt: TGTGCCAGCAGCGTAGCGGAGTCAGCCTTCTCTGGAAACACCATATATTTT
cdr3_aa: CASSVAESAFSGNTIYF

d_call: TRBD1
j_call: TRBJ2-1
clone_size: .
v_call: TRBV5-6
cdr3_nt: TGTGCCAGCAGCTACGACAGGGTTGGGCAGTTCTTC
cdr3_aa: CASSYDRVGQFF

d_call: .
j_call: TRBJ2-7
clone_size: .
v_call: TRBV9
cdr3_nt: TGTGCCAGCAGCGCCCAGACAGCCGAAGACTACGAGCAGTACTTC
cdr3_aa: CASSAQTAEDYEQYF

d_call: .
j_call: TRBJ1-4
clone_size: .
v_call: TRBV5-1
cdr3_nt: TGCGCCAGCAGCTTGGCTGGGGCAGGGGAAAAACTGTTTTTT
cdr3_aa: CASSLAGAGEKLFF

d_call: TRBD2
j_call: TRBJ2-4
clone_size: .
v_call: TRBV5-4
cdr3_nt: TGTGCCAGCAGCCTCAGCGGGAGGGCAAACATTCAGTACTTC
cdr3_aa: CASSLSGRANIQYF

d_call: .
j_call: TRBJ1-2
clone_size: .
v_call: TRBV18
cdr3_nt: TGTGCCAGCTCACCACAAATGGGGGACTATGGCTACACCTTC
cdr3_aa: CASSPQMGDYGYTF

d_call: .
j_call: TRBJ2-3
clone_size: .
v_call: TRBV2
cdr3_nt: TGTGCCAGCGGTTATAGCGGTAGCACAGATACGCAGTATTTT
cdr3_aa: CASGYSGSTDTQYF

d_call: TRBD1
j_call: TRBJ2-2
clone_size: once
v_call: TRBV7-9
cdr3_nt: TGTGCCAGCAGCCACCAGGGGGCGCGGATCCCCGGGGAGCTGTTTTTT
cdr3_aa: CASSHQGARIPGELFF

d_call: .
j_call: TRBJ1-2
clone_size: .
v_call: TRBV5-1
cdr3_nt: TGCGCCAGCAGCTTTGACAGAAACTATGGCTACACCTTC
cdr3_aa: CASSFDRNYGYTF

d_call: TRBD1
j_call: TRBJ2-3
clone_size: .
v_call: TRBV14
cdr3_nt: TGTGCCAGCAGCCCTGGACAGGGCGCTTGGGGGGGCACAGATACGCAGTATTTT
cdr3_aa: CASSPGQGAWGGTDTQYF

d_call: TRBD1
j_call: TRBJ2-1
clone_size: once
v_call: TRBV7-6
cdr3_nt: TGTGCCAGCAGCCGACCCATCTGGGACAGTCCGGAAAATGAGCAGTTCTTC
cdr3_aa: CASSRPIWDSPENEQFF

d_call: TRBD2
j_call: TRBJ2-2
clone_size: .
v_call: TRBV5-4
cdr3_nt: TGTGCCAGCAGCTTGAGACTAGCCAGCGGGGAGCTGTTTTTT
cdr3_aa: CASSLRLASGELFF

d_call: TRBD2
j_call: TRBJ2-3
clone_size: .
v_call: TRBV27
cdr3_nt: TGTGCCAGCAGTTTAATTCTCCTAGCGGGGAACACAGATACGCAGTATTTT
cdr3_aa: CASSLILLAGNTDTQYF

d_call: .
j_call: TRBJ1-3
clone_size: .
v_call: TRBV28
cdr3_nt: TGTGCCACTATACTCAGCTCTGGAAACACCATATATTTT
cdr3_aa: CATILSSGNTIYF

d_call: .
j_call: TRBJ1-5
clone_size: .
v_call: TRBV2
cdr3_nt: TGTGCCAGCAGTAAAAGCCGATGGGACAATCAGCCCCAGCATTTT
cdr3_aa: CASSKSRWDNQPQHF

d_call: .
j_call: TRBJ1-1
clone_size: .
v_call: TRBV7-9
cdr3_nt: TGTGCCAGCAGCTCCTGGGGGCTCAATGAAGCTTTCTTT
cdr3_aa: CASSSWGLNEAFF

d_call: .
j_call: TRBJ2-1
clone_size: .
v_call: TRBV28
cdr3_nt: TGTGCCAGCAGTCCTGGGGCTAGTCGCGATAATGAGCAGTTCTTC
cdr3_aa: CASSPGASRDNEQFF

d_call: .
j_call: TRBJ2-7
clone_size: .
v_call: TRBV5-1
cdr3_nt: TGCGCCAGCAGCTCAGGAGGGAGTCGATCCAATTCCTACGAGCAGTACTTC
cdr3_aa: CASSSGGSRSNSYEQYF

d_call: .
j_call: TRBJ2-7
clone_size: .
v_call: TRBV7-2
cdr3_nt: TGTGCCAGCAGCTTGAGAACTCTTCCCGGGGCAGAAGACGAGCAGTACTTC
cdr3_aa: CASSLRTLPGAEDEQYF

d_call: TRBD1
j_call: TRBJ2-7
clone_size: .
v_call: TRBV15
cdr3_nt: TGTGCCACCAGCAGTCGACAGGGGCCTTGGGGCGAGCAGTACTTC
cdr3_aa: CATSSRQGPWGEQYF

d_call: .
j_call: TRBJ2-3
clone_size: few
v_call: TRBV11-3
cdr3_nt: TGTGCCAGCAGCTCCACAGATACGCAGTATTTT
cdr3_aa: CASSSTDTQYF

d_call: .
j_call: TRBJ2-2
clone_size: .
v_call: TRBV27
cdr3_nt: TGTGCCAGCAGTTCCCACGTTTCGGGGGAGCTGTTTTTT
cdr3_aa: CASSSHVSGELFF

d_call: .
j_call: TRBJ2-3
clone_size: .
v_call: TRBV4-3
cdr3_nt: TGCGCCAGCAGCCAAGGGCGGGCAGATACGCAGTATTTT
cdr3_aa: CASSQGRADTQYF

d_call: TRBD1
j_call: TRBJ1-1
clone_size: .
v_call: TRBV6-5
cdr3_nt: TGTGCCAGCAGTTCCACCCAGGGGGGGAAGACTGAAGCTTTCTTT
cdr3_aa: CASSSTQGGKTEAFF

d_call: .
j_call: TRBJ2-2
clone_size: .
v_call: TRBV9
cdr3_nt: TGTGCCAGCAGCGCCTCGACAGGAGTTTCCAAACTTAGCACCGGGGAGCTGTTTTTT
cdr3_aa: CASSASTGVSKLSTGELFF

d_call: .
j_call: TRBJ2-1
clone_size: .
v_call: TRBV5-1
cdr3_nt: TGCGCCAGCAGCCTGTATGGAGGGGATAGGGACTACAATGAGCAGTTCTTC
cdr3_aa: CASSLYGGDRDYNEQFF

d_call: .
j_call: TRBJ1-2
clone_size: .
v_call: TRBV27
cdr3_nt: TGTGCCAGCAGTTTGGCAGGGAGATTTGGCTACACCTTC
cdr3_aa: CASSLAGRFGYTF

d_call: .
j_call: TRBJ2-7
clone_size: .
v_call: TRBV9
cdr3_nt: TGTGCCAGCAGCGTAGGGGAGGGGGCAATCAACGAGCAGTACTTC
cdr3_aa: CASSVGEGAINEQYF

d_call: TRBD1
j_call: TRBJ2-2
clone_size: .
v_call: TRBV11-3
cdr3_nt: TGTGCCAGCAGCCTCGCCGGGACAGGGGGCAGGGAGCTGTTTTTT
cdr3_aa: CASSLAGTGGRELFF

d_call: .
j_call: TRBJ2-7
clone_size: .
v_call: TRBV6-4
cdr3_nt: TGTGCCAGCTCAAGAGGCGAGCAGTACTTC
cdr3_aa: CASSRGEQYF

d_call: TRBD2
j_call: TRBJ2-1
clone_size: .
v_call: TRBV9
cdr3_nt: TGTGCCAGCAGCGTAGGGCCAGCGGGAGGTACTAATGAGCAGTTCTTC
cdr3_aa: CASSVGPAGGTNEQFF

d_call: .
j_call: TRBJ2-3
clone_size: .
v_call: TRBV11-2
cdr3_nt: TGTGCCAGCAGCTACCGCACAGATACGCAGTATTTT
cdr3_aa: CASSYRTDTQYF

d_call: TRBD2
j_call: TRBJ2-2
clone_size: once
v_call: TRBV2
cdr3_nt: TGTGCCAGCAACCCCCGGCTAGCGGGTAACACCGGGGAGCTGTTTTTT
cdr3_aa: CASNPRLAGNTGELFF

d_call: TRBD2
j_call: TRBJ2-1
clone_size: .
v_call: TRBV25-1
cdr3_nt: TGTGCCAGCAGTTCTCAACTAGCGACTTTGTACAATGAGCAGTTCTTC
cdr3_aa: CASSSQLATLYNEQFF

d_call: TRBD2
j_call: TRBJ2-1
clone_size: .
v_call: TRBV19
cdr3_nt: TGTGCCAGTAGCCCAAGGAAGGCCGGGACTAGCGGTAACAATGAGCAGTTCTTC
cdr3_aa: CASSPRKAGTSGNNEQFF

d_call: TRBD2
j_call: TRBJ2-7
clone_size: .
v_call: TRBV10-3
cdr3_nt: TGTGCCATCAGTGGGGGGGGACTGTACTACGAGCAGTACTTC
cdr3_aa: CAISGGGLYYEQYF

d_call: TRBD1
j_call: TRBJ1-1
clone_size: .
v_call: TRBV19
cdr3_nt: TGTGCCAGTAGGTTTGTCGGCAGGGGGGACACTGAAGCTTTCTTT
cdr3_aa: CASRFVGRGDTEAFF